The 11 T cell receptor beta chains below were found in one sample sequenced in a study of human T cells and chemical hapten exposure. One entry per CDR3 protein results from TCRdb running MiXCR on the RACE reads. The sample shows about 120,000 distinct CDR3 sequences, roughly 10% of them seen only once. Time point reported: patch test 3, about 24 weeks after DPC sensitization. Treatment of the sample: therapeutic diphenylcyclopropenone sensitization with weekly scalp DPC. The source material was whole blood, sampled in connection with sensitization to the hapten diphenylcyclopropenone (DPC). The receptors originated from a woman aged 45-59 years with alopecia areata. Some clones in this sample may be carry-over from other donors' samples.

Concerning this clonotype: It may be a read error: a sequence one base away is much more abundant. The chain couples TRBV6-1 to TRBJ1-5; TRBD1 matches at 8 bases. The germline V gene encodes CDR1 MNHNS and CDR2 SASEGT. There are 17 residues in the CDR3. CDR3 DNA sequence: TGTGCCGGCAGTGGCGGACAGGGATGGGACAGCAATCAGCCCCAGCATTTT. It translates to CAGSGGQGWDSNQPQHF.

The chain links TRBV29-1 to TRBJ1-2, with D unclear. Germline assignment: CDR1 SQVTM and CDR2 ANQGSEA. Between the trimmed V and J ends, which lost 4 bases and 3 bases, there was a span of 6 bases. The CDR3 runs to 11 residues. CDR3 protein: CSVGEDYGYTF. In nucleotides, the CDR3 is TGCAGCGTTGGGGAAGACTATGGCTACACCTTC.

The chain couples TRBV7-9 to TRBJ1-4; no clear D gene. The CDR3 has 15 residues. Trimming removed 3 bases from V and 8 bases from J, with 16 bases in between. Germline CDR1 is SEHNR and CDR2 is FQNEAQ (reference sequence). The CDR3 protein is CASSLDGSTLEKLFF. In nucleotides, the CDR3 is TGTGCCAGCAGCTTGGACGGCTCGACGCTCGAAAAACTGTTTTTT.

This chain joins TRBV7-8 and TRBJ2-1; 9 nucleotides match TRBD2. Germline loops: CDR1 SGHVS, CDR2 FQNEAQ. The length of the CDR3 is 15 residues. Trimming at V came to 4 bases and at J to 2 bases, leaving 3 bases not matched to a gene. CDR3 sequence reads: CASSSSSGTYNEQFF. The CDR3 nucleotides are TGTGCCAGCAGCTCGTCTAGCGGGACCTACAATGAGCAGTTCTTC.

This clonotype occurred a few times. The rearrangement uses TRBV6-1 and TRBJ2-3; the D is unclear. The CDR3 sequence is 15 residues long. The germline V gene has CDR1 MNHNS and CDR2 SASEGT. V dropped 1 base and J dropped 0 bases, with 8 bases sitting between them. The CDR3 here is CASSEGQVSTDTQYF. In DNA, the CDR3 is TGTGCCAGCAGTGAAGGGCAGGTTAGCACAGATACGCAGTATTTT.

The chain uses TRBV18 and TRBJ2-1, with D possibly being TRBD2 (6 bases). This CDR3 has 15 amino acids. Germline V CDR1 and CDR2: KGHSH, LQKENI. V was pared by 2 bases and J by 9 bases, with 17 bases between. The CDR3 nucleotides are TGTGCCAGCTCACCAGGTCGGTCCATCGGGGGTGAGCAGTTCTTC. It is translated as CASSPGRSIGGEQFF.

This clonotype was counted only a few times. The chain carries TRBV5-1 and TRBJ1-6, with D unresolved. The CDR3 consists of 17 residues. The ends were cut back, 0 bases at V and 9 bases at J, with 19 bases in the middle. Germline CDR1 is SGHRS and CDR2 is YFSETQ. The CDR3, as DNA: TGCGCCAGCAGCTTGGTAGCAGTTGATCTCCGGAGTTCACCCCTCCACTTT. Protein: CASSLVAVDLRSSPLHF.

The V and J genes are TRBV12-3 or TRBV12-4 and TRBJ1-5, with a possible D match to TRBD1 (5 bases). CDR3 size: 15 residues. Trimming removed 5 bases from V and 4 bases from J, with 15 bases in between. CDR3 nucleotide sequence: TGTGCCAGCAGTCGGACACCATTTCGTAATCAGCCCCAGCATTTT. Protein product: CASSRTPFRNQPQHF.

This clonotype was found a few times. The chain has TRBV29-1 and TRBJ2-3; possibly TRBD2 for D (7 bases). The CDR3 consists of 13 residues. The germline CDR1 and CDR2 sequences are SQVTM and ANQGSEA. V lost 6 bases to trimming and J lost 2 bases, with 12 bases between them. This CDR3 is CSVGGGDTDTQYF. The CDR3 nucleotides are TGCAGCGTAGGGGGGGGGGACACAGATACGCAGTATTTT.

In its sample, this clonotype was seen many times. This chain uses TRBV20-1 with TRBJ2-7; TRBD2 matches 12 bases. The germline gives CDR1 DFQATT, CDR2 SNEGSKA (reference sequence). Trimming at V came to 6 bases and at J to 4 bases, leaving 10 bases not matched to a gene. The CDR3 loop spans 15 amino acids. CDR3 coding DNA: TGCAGTGCCCTAAACCTCACTAGCGGGAGGTACGAGCAGTACTTC. Protein: CSALNLTSGRYEQYF.

The chain links TRBV3-1 to TRBJ1-1; D is undetermined. V lost 1 base and J 8 bases, leaving 5 bases between the germline ends. Germline V CDR1 and CDR2: LGHDT, YNNKEL (reference sequence). The CDR3 runs 11 residues. The CDR3 is CASSQAGEAFF. CDR3 in DNA: TGTGCCAGCAGCCAAGCAGGCGAAGCTTTCTTT.